The clone carrying this TCR beta chain was picked up one time. V lost 5 bases, J lost 3 bases, and 14 bases lay in between. There are 14 residues in the CDR3. From germline, CDR1 is SGHAT and CDR2 FQNNGV. The sample originates from a study of blood T cell repertoires in COVID-19. The table came from immunoSEQ multiplex PCR; TCRdb's copy has only in-frame clones and leaves some out. The sample consists of 250,000 to 350,000 clones, about 90% of them appearing once. V is TRBV11-2 and J is TRBJ2-7, with D uncertain. The TCR comes from a man younger than 35 with active or convalescent COVID-19. The sample consisted of peripheral blood. The CDR3 here is CASSQDSAYYEQYF. CDR3 bases: TGTGCCAGCAGCCAGGATTCTGCTTACTACGAGCAGTACTTC.